A single sample gave rise to the 11 T cell receptor beta chains below, sequenced in a study of blood T cells in healthy people across ages. Through a sample-barcoded 5' primer and a J-beta primer mix, a second PCR was run for roughly 6 to 12 cycles. One entry per CDR3 protein, called by TCRdb with MiXCR from the 5' RACE reads. The table shows roughly 680,000 distinct CDR3 sequences, with approximately 49% occurring only once. Sequenced material: blood. The receptors shown here come from an older woman in good health.

The chain combines TRBV6-2 or TRBV6-3 with TRBJ2-5, with 12 bases identical to TRBD2. Germline-derived CDR1 and CDR2 are MNHEY and SVGEGT. This CDR3 is 16 amino acids long. Trimming at V came to 5 bases and at J to 4 bases, leaving 8 bases not matched to a gene. CDR3 region: CASSPRETSGRETQYF. The CDR3 nucleotides are TGTGCCAGCAGTCCCCGTGAGACTAGCGGGAGAGAGACCCAGTACTTC.

The J gene is TRBJ1-4, the V gene TRBV7-2; 7 bases agree with TRBD1. Germline V gene sequence: CDR1 SGHTA, CDR2 FQGNSA. The CDR3 spans 14 residues. Unmatched junction bases numbered 8, after V lost 5 bases and J lost 8 bases. CDR3 in amino acids: CASSPGQAREKLFF. The DNA for the CDR3 is TGTGCCAGCAGCCCCGGACAGGCCCGGGAAAAACTGTTTTTT. The full variable domain, in which reference TRBV7-2 and TRBJ1-4 provide the parts outside the CDR3, is GAGVSQSPSNKVTEKGKDVELRCDPISGHTALYWYRQSLGQGLEFLIYFQGNSAPDKSGLPSDRFSAERTGGSVSTLTIQRTQQEDSAVYLCASSPGQAREKLFFGSGTQLSVL.

This clonotype was seen more than once but under ten times. This chain uses TRBV11-2 with TRBJ2-4, with a possible D match to TRBD2 (5 bases). Trimming left V 7 bases short and J 3 bases short, with 19 bases between. This CDR3 comprises 16 residues. Germline CDR1 reads SGHAT; CDR2 reads FQNNGV. The CDR3 DNA reads TGTGCCAGCACCCCGCGCGAGGGTTCTGGCAAAAACATTCAGTACTTC. It translates to CASTPREGSGKNIQYF. The variable domain in full, completed from reference TRBV11-2 and TRBJ2-4, reads EAGVAQSPRYKIIEKRQSVAFWCNPISGHATLYWYQQILGQGPKLLIQFQNNGVVDDSQLPKDRFSAERLKGVDSTLKIQPAKLEDSAVYLCASTPREGSGKNIQYFGAGTRLSVL.

V gene TRBV28 combines with J gene TRBJ2-4; 8 bases line up with TRBD1. The J call is in doubt because the DNA end fits TRBJ2-5 better. CDR3 size: 14 residues. Looked up from germline, CDR1 is MDHEN and CDR2 is SYDVKM. CDR3 nucleotide sequence: TGTGCCAGCAGTAAGGCAGGGGGCGGGAAGACCCAGTACTTC. Protein: CASSKAGGGKTQYF.

This chain links TRBV12-3 or TRBV12-4 with TRBJ2-1, with TRBD2 matching over 10 bases. The length of the CDR3 is 14 residues. Trimming took 6 bases from V and 9 from J; bases not matched to a gene: 8. In DNA, the CDR3 is TGTGCCAGCAGCCCTAGCGGGAGAAGTGGTGAGCAGTTCTTC. Its protein product is CASSPSGRSGEQFF.

This clonotype was counted many times. The rearrangement joins TRBV3-1 to TRBJ2-1; 9 bases are a match to TRBD2. J was trimmed by 4 bases and V by 3 bases; bases with no gene match: 4. CDR1 and CDR2 from the germline V gene are LGHDT and YNNKEL (reference sequence). The CDR3 extends over 15 amino acids. This chain's CDR3 is CASSHAGGSYNEQFF. The CDR3 DNA sequence: TGTGCCAGCAGCCATGCGGGAGGGTCGTACAATGAGCAGTTCTTC.

The chain combines TRBV5-5 with TRBJ2-5, with D maybe TRBD1 (6 bases). The DNA matches TRBJ2-7 better at its end, which makes the J call doubtful. The CDR3 has 13 residues. The germline V gene has CDR1 SGHKS and CDR2 YYEKEE (reference sequence). The CDR3 spells CASSLKGVYEQYF. The CDR3 DNA reads TGTGCCAGCAGCTTGAAGGGGGTCTACGAGCAGTACTTC.

A few counts support this clonotype. V gene TRBV2 combines with J gene TRBJ2-1; the D gene is possibly TRBD2 (5 bases). Per the germline V gene, CDR1 is SNHLY and CDR2 is FYNNEI. Trimming took off 6 bases at V and 13 bases at J, with 13 bases between the two ends. CDR3 length: 11 amino acids. The CDR3 sequence is CASSRRDPQFF. The CDR3 bases are TGTGCCAGCAGCAGACGGGATCCACAGTTCTTC.

The chain combines TRBV4-1 with TRBJ2-7; TRBD2 aligns across 8 bases. Losses at the gene ends were 0 bases for V and 6 bases for J; bases not matched to a gene: 7. The CDR3 has 15 amino acids. Germline V gives CDR1 MGHRA, CDR2 YSYEKL. The CDR3 is CASSQDNSGSGEQYF. Written as DNA, the CDR3 is TGCGCCAGCAGCCAAGATAACAGCGGGAGCGGCGAGCAGTACTTC.

V usage is TRBV2 and J usage is TRBJ2-1; tentative D call: TRBD2 (5 bases). Trimming left V 1 base short and J 13 bases short, with 20 bases between. Germline CDR1 reads SNHLY; CDR2 reads FYNNEI. The CDR3 runs to 15 residues. CDR3 nucleotides: TGTGCCAGCAGTGAAGAGGAGGCCGGGGAAGAGACCCAGTTCTTC. It codes for CASSEEEAGEETQFF.

The chain has TRBV7-3 and TRBJ2-1; TRBD2 is a possible D gene (6 bases). Germline assignment: CDR1 SGHTA and CDR2 FQGTGA. The CDR3 sequence is 16 residues long. Trimming stripped 2 bases from V and 4 bases from J, with 15 bases between. CDR3 region: CASSLGSSARYNEQFF. CDR3 DNA: TGTGCCAGCAGCTTAGGGTCTAGCGCCCGTTACAATGAGCAGTTCTTC.